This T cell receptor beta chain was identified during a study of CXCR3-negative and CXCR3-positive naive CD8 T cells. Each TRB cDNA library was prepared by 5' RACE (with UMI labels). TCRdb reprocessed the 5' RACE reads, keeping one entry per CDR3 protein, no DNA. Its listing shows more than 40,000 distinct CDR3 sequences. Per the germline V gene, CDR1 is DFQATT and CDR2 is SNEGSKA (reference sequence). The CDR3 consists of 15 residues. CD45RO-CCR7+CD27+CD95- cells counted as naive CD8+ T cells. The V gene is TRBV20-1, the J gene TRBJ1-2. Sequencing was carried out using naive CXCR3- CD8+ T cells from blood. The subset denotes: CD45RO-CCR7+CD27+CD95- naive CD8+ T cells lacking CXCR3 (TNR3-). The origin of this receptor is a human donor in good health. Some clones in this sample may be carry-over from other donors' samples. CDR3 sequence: CSAREFTADPYGYTF.